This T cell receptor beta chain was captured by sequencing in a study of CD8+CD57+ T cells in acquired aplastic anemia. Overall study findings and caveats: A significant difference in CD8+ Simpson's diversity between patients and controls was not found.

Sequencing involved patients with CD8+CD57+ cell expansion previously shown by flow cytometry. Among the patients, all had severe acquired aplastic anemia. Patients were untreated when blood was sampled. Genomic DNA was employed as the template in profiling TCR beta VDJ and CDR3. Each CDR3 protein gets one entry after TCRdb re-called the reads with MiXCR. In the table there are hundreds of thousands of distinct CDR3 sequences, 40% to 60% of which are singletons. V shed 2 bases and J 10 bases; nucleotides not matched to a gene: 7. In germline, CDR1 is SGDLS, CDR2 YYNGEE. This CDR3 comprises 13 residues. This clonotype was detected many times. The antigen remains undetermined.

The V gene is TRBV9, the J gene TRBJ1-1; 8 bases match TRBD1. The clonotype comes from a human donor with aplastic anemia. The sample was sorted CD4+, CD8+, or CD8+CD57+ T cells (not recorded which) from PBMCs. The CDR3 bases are TGTGCCAGCAGCGTTTTCCCCCAGGGGGCAGCTTTCTTT. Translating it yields CASSVFPQGAAFF.